What follows describes a single T cell receptor (beta chain). Its target is unknown. This sample stems from a study of Tregs in tolerant kidney transplant recipients. Broader study findings: The most relevant donor-specific Treg TCRbeta repertoire apparently came from expansion with activated donor B cells. This study did not directly address biological reproducibility. Few patients were studied, so findings need validation in larger groups.

Unstimulated Tregs (CD4+CD25+CD127-) and CD4+CD25- non-Tregs were sorted from PBMCs. Germline V CDR1 and CDR2: MNHNS, SASEGT. The CDR3 runs to 20 residues. Trimming took 2 bases from V and 2 from J; bases not matched to a gene: 16. The data were produced by immunoSEQ multiplex PCR, yet TCRdb's version contains in-frame clones alone and is incomplete. The data contain about 110,000 clones, 85% to 90% of them singletons. V usage is TRBV6-1 and J usage is TRBJ2-1; 9 nucleotides line up with TRBD2. The TCR originated in a human donor who received a combined kidney and bone marrow transplant. The starting material was CD4+ T cells from blood, obtained before the transplant. The CDR3 DNA follows: TGTGCCAGCAGTGAAATAGGTAGCGGGAGCTTGACGGTAACCTACAATGAGCAGTTCTTC. This codes for CASSEIGSGSLTVTYNEQFF.